This T cell receptor (beta chain) was profiled in a study of blood T cell repertoires in COVID-19. The assay was immunoSEQ multiplex PCR, and TCRdb's table has in-frame clones only and misses some. This table has around 100,000 clones, about 89% appearing once. Trimming pared 4 bases from V and 5 bases from J, leaving 10 bases between. The CDR3 is 13 residues long. The germline V gene has CDR1 SNHLY and CDR2 FYNNEI. Sequencing was done on a sample of peripheral blood. This chain links TRBV2 with TRBJ2-3; no clear D. This clonotype was sampled from a human donor in a cohort sampled during active COVID-19. CDR3 protein: CASSVDFRDTQYF. CDR3 nucleotides: TGTGCCAGCAGTGTAGATTTTCGAGATACGCAGTATTTT.